This T cell receptor (beta chain) originates from a study of Graves' ophthalmopathy and Graves' hyperthyroidism. As for the study in general: Peripheral blood samples were taken at initial diagnosis, before any treatment.

The table lists this clonotype with a few counts. Its antigen is not identified. General study findings and limits: Using 13 signatures, a model distinguished ophthalmopathy from stable hyperthyroidism, reaching more than 85% sensitivity and 80% to 83% specificity. It was with roughly 71% sensitivity and around 75% specificity that the model predicted ophthalmopathy progression.

The CDR3 is 15 residues long. Germline loops: CDR1 MNHEY, CDR2 SVGEGT. V shed 2 bases and J shed 4 bases, with 14 bases lying between them. PBMCs stemmed from 10 ml of fresh peripheral blood. Using RNA transcripts, the TCR beta CDR3 regions were amplified. Second-round multiplex PCR came after first-round RT-PCR with HTBI primers. MiXCR, run by TCRdb on the multiplex PCR reads, gives a single entry per CDR3 protein. The sample yields a few hundred thousand distinct CDR3 sequences, approximately 21% seen once. The chain combines TRBV6-2 or TRBV6-3 with TRBJ2-5; perhaps TRBD1 as D (5 bases). Sequencing input: peripheral blood. The TCR sequence derives from a woman in her forties or fifties with Graves' ophthalmopathy. The CDR3 is CASSYEGFGAETQYF. The DNA of the CDR3 is TGTGCCAGCAGTTACGAAGGGTTTGGGGCAGAGACCCAGTACTTC.